The T cell receptor beta chain described here comes from a study of cytomegalovirus exposure and HLA in healthy donors. The PCR had 60 Vbeta and 13 Jbeta primers. Assay: immunoSEQ multiplex PCR; the TCRdb copy retains only in-frame clones and omits some. The sample records about 180,000 clones, over 70% being singletons. This clone has more than one count but fewer than ten. Its antigen is not identified. Broader study findings: Most TCRs appeared rarely, but some public TCRs recurred in many donors. CMV serostatus was the only immune exposure information that was available. Under in vitro conditions, a few CMV-associated chains were confirmed as specific for CMV antigens.

Deletions cut 5 bases from V and 6 bases from J, with 11 bases between. The CDR3 totals 13 residues. Germline CDR1 is SGHTA and CDR2 is FQGTGA. Sequences were obtained from PBMCs. The chain has TRBV7-3 and TRBJ2-1; D remains ambiguous. This sequence originates from a woman aged 60-75 years in good health and CMV-seropositive. As DNA, the CDR3 is TGTGCCAGCAGCCTCGCGTTGTCCAATGAGCAGTTCTTC. Translating gives CASSLALSNEQFF.